A selection of T cell receptor beta chains follows, all from one sample in a study of CD8 T cells in Susac syndrome. Each CDR3 protein gets one entry after TCRdb re-called the immunoSEQ multiplex PCR reads with MiXCR. The sample includes some 130,000 distinct CDR3 sequences, 95% of them seen just once. Source material: CD8+ T cells from PBMCs. All receptors come from a human donor with Susac syndrome. Both conserved end residues are part of each CDR3. Fields, in order: V gene, D gene, CDR3 protein. The D gene is left open where the match is weak.

v_call: TRBV20-1
d_call: NA
cdr3_aa: CSAAYRRGYNEQFF

v_call: TRBV2
d_call: NA
cdr3_aa: CASSGSGTKGDTQYF

v_call: TRBV9
d_call: NA
cdr3_aa: CASSVGGPSTDTQYF

v_call: TRBV19
d_call: NA
cdr3_aa: CATGGRGGIF

v_call: TRBV29-1
d_call: NA
cdr3_aa: CSSIFGNTEAFF

v_call: TRBV9
d_call: NA
cdr3_aa: CASSPLEKGVYGELFF

v_call: TRBV6-2/TRBV6-3
d_call: NA
cdr3_aa: CASSPRLEQYF

v_call: TRBV29-1
d_call: NA
cdr3_aa: CSVVGRGGDTEAFF

v_call: TRBV7-9
d_call: NA
cdr3_aa: CASSSLEQFF

v_call: TRBV20-1
d_call: TRBD2
cdr3_aa: CSATTGTSGFNEQFF

v_call: TRBV11-3
d_call: TRBD2
cdr3_aa: CASSPPTSGLYNEQFF

v_call: TRBV28
d_call: NA
cdr3_aa: CASSYGLLQFF

v_call: TRBV11-2
d_call: NA
cdr3_aa: CASTIQGRDTEAFF

v_call: TRBV10-3
d_call: TRBD1
cdr3_aa: CAITGDRGPYAFF

v_call: TRBV10-3
d_call: TRBD2
cdr3_aa: CAISDVVVEREYTGELFF

v_call: TRBV2
d_call: NA
cdr3_aa: CASSGTDTTDTQYF

v_call: TRBV11-2
d_call: NA
cdr3_aa: CASSLYSPCTDTQYF

v_call: TRBV20-1
d_call: NA
cdr3_aa: CSARDLSPATGRRYEQYF

v_call: TRBV13
d_call: TRBD2
cdr3_aa: CASRDRLADSGANVLTF

v_call: TRBV6-5
d_call: NA
cdr3_aa: CASQWGGDTEAFF

v_call: TRBV7-9
d_call: NA
cdr3_aa: CASSSWSNEQFF

v_call: TRBV6-1
d_call: TRBD2
cdr3_aa: CASSPVGTSGRRGTDTQYF

v_call: TRBV28
d_call: NA
cdr3_aa: CASSPSRGSDTQYF

v_call: TRBV9
d_call: NA
cdr3_aa: CASSVLSGPEQFF

v_call: TRBV19
d_call: TRBD2
cdr3_aa: CASSTSGSSYNEQFF

v_call: TRBV9
d_call: NA
cdr3_aa: CASSVGTTVGGETQYF

v_call: TRBV12-3/TRBV12-4
d_call: NA
cdr3_aa: CASSLALRPETQYF

v_call: TRBV13
d_call: NA
cdr3_aa: CASSFGINGDEQFF

v_call: TRBV9
d_call: TRBD1
cdr3_aa: CASSPGQSTDTQYF

v_call: TRBV30
d_call: NA
cdr3_aa: CAWSVAQELGKLFF

v_call: TRBV6-6
d_call: NA
cdr3_aa: CASSSNHLARGTQYF

v_call: TRBV3-1
d_call: NA
cdr3_aa: CASSQLLAGRTGELFF

v_call: TRBV28
d_call: NA
cdr3_aa: CASAFSDEGNEKLFF

v_call: TRBV10-3
d_call: NA
cdr3_aa: CAISASGSYEQYF

v_call: TRBV29-1
d_call: NA
cdr3_aa: CSVPLGTGTGELFF

v_call: TRBV27
d_call: NA
cdr3_aa: CASSFRTVDEQYF

v_call: TRBV7-8
d_call: TRBD2
cdr3_aa: CASSLSYCAGERDTQYF

v_call: TRBV6-6
d_call: NA
cdr3_aa: CASPRGPNTEAFF

v_call: TRBV5-5
d_call: NA
cdr3_aa: CASIGGGTEAFF

v_call: TRBV4-1
d_call: TRBD1
cdr3_aa: CASSQAQGTEDGDTEAFF

v_call: TRBV10-3
d_call: NA
cdr3_aa: CAISEGRGVYNEQFF

v_call: TRBV2
d_call: NA
cdr3_aa: CASTGTGGQGLAGTTGEQYF

v_call: TRBV19
d_call: TRBD2
cdr3_aa: CASSLLAGYNEQFF

v_call: TRBV24-1
d_call: NA
cdr3_aa: CATSDRGDTQYF

v_call: TRBV5-1
d_call: TRBD2
cdr3_aa: CASSTGGRGPDTQYF

v_call: TRBV15
d_call: NA
cdr3_aa: CATSRDRGLGSQETQYF

v_call: TRBV11-2
d_call: TRBD2
cdr3_aa: CASSLTLSGTSYEQYF

v_call: TRBV29-1
d_call: TRBD1
cdr3_aa: CSFGTANYGYTF

v_call: TRBV20-1
d_call: TRBD2
cdr3_aa: CRAPIAGDNEQFF

v_call: TRBV20-1
d_call: NA
cdr3_aa: CSARDGISNQPQHF

v_call: TRBV19
d_call: NA
cdr3_aa: CASSKEADTQYF

v_call: TRBV4-1
d_call: NA
cdr3_aa: CASSQDTGRSYEQYF

v_call: TRBV19
d_call: TRBD1
cdr3_aa: CASSWGQGNTGELFF

v_call: TRBV7-9
d_call: NA
cdr3_aa: CASSSPEREGNQPQHF

v_call: TRBV19
d_call: NA
cdr3_aa: CASSNGGSYEQYF